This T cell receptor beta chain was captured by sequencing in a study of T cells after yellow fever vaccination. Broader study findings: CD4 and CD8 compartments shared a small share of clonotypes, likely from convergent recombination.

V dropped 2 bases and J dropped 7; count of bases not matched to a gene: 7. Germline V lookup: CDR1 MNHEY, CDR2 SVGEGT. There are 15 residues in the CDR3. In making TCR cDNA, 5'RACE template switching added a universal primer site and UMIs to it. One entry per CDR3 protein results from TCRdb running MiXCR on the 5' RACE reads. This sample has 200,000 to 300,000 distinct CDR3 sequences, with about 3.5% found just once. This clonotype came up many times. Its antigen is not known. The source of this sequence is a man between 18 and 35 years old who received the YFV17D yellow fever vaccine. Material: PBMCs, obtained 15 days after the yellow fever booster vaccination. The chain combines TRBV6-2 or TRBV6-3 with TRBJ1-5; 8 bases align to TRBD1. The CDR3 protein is CASSYADRGIQPQHF. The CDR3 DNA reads TGTGCCAGCAGTTACGCCGACAGGGGCATCCAGCCCCAGCATTTT.